This paragraph covers one T cell receptor (beta chain) sequence. What it binds is not known. Germline values: CDR1 SGHKS, CDR2 YYEKEE (reference sequence). The CDR3 is 12 residues long. This entry is derived from a study of T cells expressing NK-cell markers. Study-level information: Out of eight donors sequenced, seven tested HCMV-seropositive and the remaining one seronegative. Whole-study findings and limits: Each of over 5 donors carried dominant NKG2C+ clonotypes accounting for roughly 1.0-8% of CD8+ T cells.

Scientists made TCR beta cDNA using 5'RACE template switching with UMIs. After re-calling the 5' RACE reads, TCRdb lists one entry per CDR3 protein, DNA absent. In all, the sample yields about 410,000 distinct CDR3 sequences. Sequencing input: blood T cells: a sorted CD56 or NKG2C T cell subset, CD4+ or CD8+ T cells, or bulk PBMC T cells (not recorded which). V is TRBV5-5 and J is TRBJ2-5. The origin of this receptor is a woman between 50 and 59 years old in good health. CDR3 sequence: CASSWGLETQYF.